The rows below give T cell receptor beta chains drawn from one sample of a study of blood T cell repertoires in COVID-19. The data were produced by immunoSEQ multiplex PCR, yet TCRdb's version contains in-frame clones alone and is incomplete. The sample includes approximately 150,000 clones, about four fifths of them seen just once. Material: peripheral blood. Source of these receptors: an elderly woman with acute or convalescent COVID-19. CDR3s leave out the opening cysteine and the closing phenylalanine or tryptophan. Fields, in order: V gene, clone size, J gene, CDR3 protein. Expanded clones get a size class; other rows say once, few or many, or leave the size out.

>TRBV27|once|TRBJ2-1
ASSLNVLGEQF
>TRBV30|-|TRBJ2-5
AWSRLAGSTETQY
>TRBV28|once|TRBJ2-7
ASSPLTSGYEQY
>TRBV19|once|TRBJ2-3
ASSPGGGGDTQY
>TRBV7-2|-|TRBJ1-1
ASSSTGVPSNTEAF
>TRBV19|-|TRBJ1-5
ASSQPGTGESSNQPQH
>TRBV25-1|-|TRBJ1-4
ASSEPGTGANEKLF
>TRBV6-1|-|TRBJ2-7
ASSEQAGGWYEQY
>TRBV7-2|few|TRBJ2-7
ASSSRTSASYEQY
>TRBV14|-|TRBJ2-2
ASSLGQGAGELF
>TRBV7-9|once|TRBJ2-3
ASSSTLGLAGTDTQY
>TRBV14|few|TRBJ2-5
ASSQDLSPGYQETQY
>TRBV30|-|TRBJ2-5
AWNRGLPGEETQY
>TRBV11-3|once|TRBJ2-1
ASSLSVNNEQF
>TRBV4-1|-|TRBJ1-1
ASSVSVNTEAF
>TRBV6-5|once|TRBJ1-2
ASRGTGGADGYT
>TRBV3-1/TRBV3-2|-|TRBJ1-2
ASSHRQGWYGYT
>TRBV5-6|-|TRBJ2-2
ASSKDWSTGELF
>TRBV19|-|TRBJ2-3
ASSIGGSVTDTQY
>TRBV5-4|-|TRBJ2-1
ASSFTDRGFYNEQF
>TRBV15|few|TRBJ1-2
ATSREQGTYGYT
>TRBV5-1|once|TRBJ1-2
ASSLGARDGYT
>TRBV2|once|TRBJ1-2
ASSTSRVEGYT
>TRBV27|-|TRBJ1-5
ASRGRQGRGQPQH
>TRBV11-2|-|TRBJ2-2
ASSLGSLAGELF
>TRBV30|-|TRBJ1-1
AWSFRTGGQPNTEAF
>TRBV3-1/TRBV3-2|-|TRBJ2-5
ASSQGQGGQETQY
>TRBV6-1|-|TRBJ1-1
ASSDGGSETEAF
>TRBV25-1|-|TRBJ1-2
ASSEYSGRGDGYT
>TRBV30|-|TRBJ2-1
AWKTTLGYNEQF
>TRBV7-2|-|TRBJ2-2
ASSQRGAGELF
>TRBV7-2|-|TRBJ2-4
ASSPAPGLVGKNIQY
>TRBV6-2/TRBV6-3|-|TRBJ2-2
ASSYGMGRNTGELF
>TRBV2|few|TRBJ2-1
ASSDTYNEQF
>TRBV19|-|TRBJ2-1
ASSMAGLSEQF
>TRBV30|few|TRBJ2-4
AWKAGLSSQY
>TRBV24-1|-|TRBJ1-2
ATSERSRVDGYT
>TRBV6-5|-|TRBJ1-5
ASRTDSNQPQH
>TRBV9|-|TRBJ2-5
ASSSSLETQY
>TRBV3-1/TRBV3-2|-|TRBJ1-1
ASSPDAGIGTEAF
>TRBV5-6|-|TRBJ1-1
ASSLAGVATEAF
>TRBV20-1|-|TRBJ1-4
SASPDSYDLF
>TRBV20-1|-|TRBJ2-7
SASSTRTGTYEQY
>TRBV5-5|-|TRBJ1-4
ASSLQGANEKLF
>TRBV5-6|few|TRBJ1-6
ASSSTRGYNSPLH
>TRBV29-1|-|TRBJ2-3
SVLDRVADTQY
>TRBV19|-|TRBJ1-2
ASSATVSGYGYT
>TRBV3-1/TRBV3-2|-|TRBJ1-1
ASSQGEVDTEAF
>TRBV11-2|-|TRBJ2-7
ASSSHKGLISYEQY
>TRBV11-2|-|TRBJ2-7
ASSSGGPEQY
>TRBV4-1|-|TRBJ2-7
ASSQESSAGGSEQY
>TRBV9|-|TRBJ2-5
ASSVGTGIRQETQY
>TRBV6-5|-|TRBJ1-4
ASSRTGWDEKLF
>TRBV5-1|-|TRBJ2-2
ASSIQTGENTGELF
>TRBV9|-|TRBJ1-2
ASSVAPANYGYT
>TRBV9|-|TRBJ1-1
ASSSRQGSPEAF